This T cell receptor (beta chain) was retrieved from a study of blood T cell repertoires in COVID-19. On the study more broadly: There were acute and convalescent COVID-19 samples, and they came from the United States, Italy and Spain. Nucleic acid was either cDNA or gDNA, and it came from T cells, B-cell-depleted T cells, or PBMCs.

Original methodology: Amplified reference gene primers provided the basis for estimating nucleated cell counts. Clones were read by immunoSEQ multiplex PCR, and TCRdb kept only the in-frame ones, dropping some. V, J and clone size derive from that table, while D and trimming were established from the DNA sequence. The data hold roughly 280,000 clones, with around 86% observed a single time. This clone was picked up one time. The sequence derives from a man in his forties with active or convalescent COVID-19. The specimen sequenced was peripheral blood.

DNA of the CDR3: TGTGCCAGTAGGACCGGGACAGAGAACACCGGGGAGCTGTTTTTT. Encoded protein: CASRTGTENTGELFF. V and J are TRBV19 and TRBJ2-2, with 7 bases that match TRBD1. Germline V gives CDR1 LNHDA, CDR2 SQIVND (reference sequence). This CDR3 spans 15 amino acids. Unmatched junction bases numbered 5, after V lost 6 bases and J lost 1 base.